The rows below give T cell receptor beta chains drawn from one sample of a study of shared clonotypes between healthy human individuals. TCRdb's copy holds only in-frame clones and misses some; the assay was immunoSEQ multiplex PCR. The sample has around 1.4 million clones, around 98.5% seen once. Sequences were obtained from naive CD4+ T cells sorted from blood. These TCRs come from a man aged 30 to 45 in good health. The CDR3 runs from the conserved cysteine through the conserved F or W. The D gene is left open where the match is weak. Part of the rows lack a size; the others show once, few, many or a class for expanded clones.

size	V	D	J	CDR3	DNA
-	TRBV18	-	TRBJ2-1	CASSTLSTGSSYNEQFF	TGTGCCAGCTCGACGCTTTCGACCGGGAGCTCCTACAATGAGCAGTTCTTC
-	TRBV10-2	-	TRBJ1-3	CASSPPGTAGNTIYF	TGCGCCAGCAGCCCCCCGGGGACGGCTGGAAACACCATATATTTT
-	TRBV11-2	-	TRBJ1-2	CASSLETGIHGYTF	TGTGCCAGCAGCTTAGAAACAGGTATCCATGGCTACACCTTC
-	TRBV9	-	TRBJ2-7	CASSRQQSYEQYF	TGTGCCAGCAGTCGACAGCAATCCTACGAGCAGTACTTC
-	TRBV9	-	TRBJ2-3	CASSARSHNTDTQYF	TGTGCCAGCAGCGCCCGCAGCCATAACACAGATACGCAGTATTTT
-	TRBV5-1	TRBD2	TRBJ2-7	CASSLELTSGSRAYEQYF	TGCGCCAGCAGCTTGGAGCTGACTAGCGGGAGCCGGGCCTACGAGCAGTACTTC
-	TRBV25-1	-	TRBJ2-6	CASSGTRAGANVLTF	TGTGCCAGCAGTGGGACCAGGGCTGGGGCCAACGTCCTGACTTTC
-	TRBV11-2	TRBD2	TRBJ2-3	CASSPRVAGDTQYF	TGTGCCAGCAGCCCCCGGGTAGCGGGAGATACGCAGTATTTT
-	TRBV7-2	TRBD1	TRBJ1-5	CASSQAGTGGNQPQHF	TGTGCCAGCAGCCAAGCGGGGACAGGGGGCAATCAGCCCCAGCATTTT
-	TRBV6-6	-	TRBJ2-3	CASSYSKDTQYF	TGTGCCAGCAGTTACTCGAAAGATACGCAGTATTTT
-	TRBV27	-	TRBJ1-5	CASSSRDINQPQHF	TGTGCCAGCAGTTCCCGCGATATTAATCAGCCCCAGCATTTT
-	TRBV4-2	TRBD2	TRBJ2-1	CASSQVVEREVPNEQFF	TGTGCCAGCAGCCAAGTGGTGGAGCGGGAGGTTCCCAATGAGCAGTTCTTC
-	TRBV5-1	-	TRBJ2-7	CASSSSQPSYEQYF	TGCGCCAGCAGCTCCTCCCAGCCTTCCTACGAGCAGTACTTC
once	TRBV6-1	-	TRBJ1-2	CASSEQGPYGYTF	TGTGCCAGCAGTGAGCAGGGACCCTATGGCTACACCTTC
-	TRBV7-9	-	TRBJ1-1	CASSHLSSKGEAFF	TGTGCCAGCAGCCATCTCTCCTCCAAGGGTGAAGCTTTCTTT
-	TRBV9	-	TRBJ2-1	CASSVASSLSNEQFF	TGTGCCAGCAGCGTAGCGTCTAGCCTAAGCAATGAGCAGTTCTTC
once	TRBV18	-	TRBJ2-3	CASSLDYPTTDTQYF	TGTGCCAGCTCCCTCGACTACCCTACCACAGATACGCAGTATTTT
-	TRBV28	TRBD1	TRBJ2-5	CASSKDRRETQYF	TGTGCCAGCAGTAAGGACAGGCGAGAGACCCAGTACTTC
-	TRBV18	-	TRBJ2-5	CASSPTARGFETQYF	TGTGCCAGCTCTCCGACAGCCCGAGGGTTTGAGACCCAGTACTTC
-	TRBV5-1	-	TRBJ2-1	CASSPPQTGHEQFF	TGCGCCAGCAGCCCGCCCCAAACGGGCCATGAGCAGTTCTTC
-	TRBV29-1	-	TRBJ2-5	CSESTGFQETQYF	TGCAGCGAGTCAACAGGGTTCCAAGAGACCCAGTACTTC
-	TRBV5-4	TRBD2	TRBJ2-2	CASSSGTMAGELFF	TGTGCCAGCAGCTCCGGGACTATGGCCGGGGAGCTGTTTTTT
-	TRBV7-8	-	TRBJ2-7	CASSHSVGEQYF	TGTGCCAGCAGCCATTCGGTGGGCGAGCAGTACTTC
-	TRBV29-1	TRBD2	TRBJ2-1	CSVEGGSTYNEQFF	TGCAGCGTTGAAGGCGGGAGTACCTACAATGAGCAGTTCTTC
-	TRBV10-3	-	TRBJ1-4	CAISGGGNEKLFF	TGTGCCATCAGTGGAGGAGGCAATGAAAAACTGTTTTTT
-	TRBV9	TRBD2	TRBJ2-1	CASSAETSWYNEQFF	TGTGCCAGCAGCGCAGAGACTAGCTGGTACAATGAGCAGTTCTTC
-	TRBV4-1	-	TRBJ2-7	CASSPRNSYEQYF	TGCGCCAGCAGCCCACGGAACTCCTACGAGCAGTACTTC
-	TRBV2	TRBD2	TRBJ2-1	CASSPGLAGAEQFF	TGTGCCAGCAGTCCGGGACTAGCGGGAGCTGAGCAGTTCTTC
-	TRBV18	TRBD2	TRBJ2-1	CASSSILAGGPNEQFF	TGTGCCAGCTCCTCTATTCTAGCGGGAGGGCCAAATGAGCAGTTCTTC
-	TRBV19	-	TRBJ1-1	CASSIDNAVGTEAFF	TGTGCCAGTAGTATAGATAACGCGGTCGGAACTGAAGCTTTCTTT
-	TRBV14	-	TRBJ2-3	CASSQGLGDTQYF	TGTGCCAGCAGCCAAGGTTTAGGGGATACGCAGTATTTT
-	TRBV14	-	TRBJ1-1	CASSHYLGDLNTEAFF	TGTGCCAGCAGCCATTATTTAGGAGACCTGAACACTGAAGCTTTCTTT
-	TRBV11-2	-	TRBJ1-4	CASSPTGTDGIEKLFF	TGTGCCAGCAGCCCCACGGGGACGGACGGAATTGAAAAACTGTTTTTT
-	TRBV30	TRBD2	TRBJ2-5	CAWSGGAGRETQYF	TGTGCCTGGAGCGGGGGGGCGGGAAGAGAGACCCAGTACTTC
-	TRBV30	TRBD1	TRBJ1-2	CAWSWDRDYGYTF	TGTGCCTGGAGTTGGGACAGAGACTATGGCTACACCTTC
-	TRBV11-3	-	TRBJ2-1	CASSFRADPQQFF	TGTGCCAGCAGCTTTAGAGCGGACCCACAGCAGTTCTTC
-	TRBV10-2	-	TRBJ2-7	CASRILLEGEQYF	TGCGCCAGCAGAATACTACTAGAGGGGGAGCAGTACTTC
-	TRBV4-1	-	TRBJ1-2	CASSQDLTVTNYGYTF	TGCGCCAGCAGCCAAGATTTGACAGTTACTAACTATGGCTACACCTTC
-	TRBV10-3	-	TRBJ2-7	CAIRDFKYEQYF	TGTGCCATCAGGGACTTTAAGTACGAGCAGTACTTC
few	TRBV5-4	TRBD1	TRBJ1-2	CASSRDSYGYTF	TGTGCCAGCAGCCGGGACAGCTATGGCTACACCTTC
-	TRBV7-3	-	TRBJ2-3	CASSKTGLDTQYF	TGTGCCAGCAGTAAGACAGGTTTGGATACGCAGTATTTT